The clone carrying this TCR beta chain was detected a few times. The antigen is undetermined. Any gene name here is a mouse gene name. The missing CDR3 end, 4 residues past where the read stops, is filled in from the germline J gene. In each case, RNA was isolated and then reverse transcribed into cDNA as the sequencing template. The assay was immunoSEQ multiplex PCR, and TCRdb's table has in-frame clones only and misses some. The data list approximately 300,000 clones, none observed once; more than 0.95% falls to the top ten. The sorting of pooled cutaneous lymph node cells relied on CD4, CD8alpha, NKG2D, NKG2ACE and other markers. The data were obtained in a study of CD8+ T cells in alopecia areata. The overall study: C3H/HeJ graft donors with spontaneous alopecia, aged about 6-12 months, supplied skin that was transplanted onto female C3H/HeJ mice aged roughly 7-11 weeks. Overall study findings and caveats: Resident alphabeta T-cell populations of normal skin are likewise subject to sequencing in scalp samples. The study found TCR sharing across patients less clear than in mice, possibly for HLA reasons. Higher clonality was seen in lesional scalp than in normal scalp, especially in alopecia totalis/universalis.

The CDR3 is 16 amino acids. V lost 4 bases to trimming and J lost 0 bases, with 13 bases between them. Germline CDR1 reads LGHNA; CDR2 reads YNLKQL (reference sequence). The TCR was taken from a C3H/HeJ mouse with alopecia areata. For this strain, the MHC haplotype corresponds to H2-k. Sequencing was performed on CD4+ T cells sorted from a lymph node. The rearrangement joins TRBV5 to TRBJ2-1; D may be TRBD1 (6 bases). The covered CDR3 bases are TGTGCCAGCAGCCGCCAGGGGCGATATAACTATGCT. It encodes CASSRQGRYNYA. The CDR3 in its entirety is CASSRQGRYNYAEQFF.